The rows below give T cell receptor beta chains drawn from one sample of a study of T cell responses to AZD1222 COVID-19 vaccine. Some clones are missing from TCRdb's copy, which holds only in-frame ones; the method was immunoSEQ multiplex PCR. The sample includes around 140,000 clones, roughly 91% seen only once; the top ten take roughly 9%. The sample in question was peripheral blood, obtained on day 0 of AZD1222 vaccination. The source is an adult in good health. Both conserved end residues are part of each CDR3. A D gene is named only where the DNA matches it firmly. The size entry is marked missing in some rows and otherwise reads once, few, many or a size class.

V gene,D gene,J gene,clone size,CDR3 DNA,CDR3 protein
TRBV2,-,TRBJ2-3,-,TGTGCCAGCGTTGACGATACGCAGTATTTT,CASVDDTQYF
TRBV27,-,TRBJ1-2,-,TGTGCCAGCAGTCTAGGCCTGGACTCCATCTATGGCTACACCTTC,CASSLGLDSIYGYTF
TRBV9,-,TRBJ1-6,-,TGTGCCAGCAGCGAGCAGGATTTTAGGTCACCCCTCCACTTT,CASSEQDFRSPLHF
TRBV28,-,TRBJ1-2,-,TGTGCCACCAGACCCGGGACAAAAGATGGCTACACCTTC,CATRPGTKDGYTF
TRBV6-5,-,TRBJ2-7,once,TGTGCCAGCAGTTTAAGACCGTATACCTACGAGCAGTACTTC,CASSLRPYTYEQYF
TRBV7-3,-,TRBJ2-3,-,TGTGCCAGCAGCCTCCGGGGGGCGGCAGATACGCAGTATTTT,CASSLRGAADTQYF
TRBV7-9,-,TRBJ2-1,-,TGTACCAGCAGCTTTCAGGGCAATGAGCAGTTCTTC,CTSSFQGNEQFF
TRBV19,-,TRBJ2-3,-,TGTGCCAGTAGTATGGGCAGGGGCGGCACAGATACGCAGTATTTT,CASSMGRGGTDTQYF
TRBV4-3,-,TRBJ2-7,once,TGCGCCAGCAGCCAAGGCCCGCACCGGACCGCCGCCGGAGAGCAGTACTTC,CASSQGPHRTAAGEQYF
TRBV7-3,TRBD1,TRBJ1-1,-,TGTGCCAGCAGCTTAACGACAGGGGCCACTGAAGCTTTCTTT,CASSLTTGATEAFF
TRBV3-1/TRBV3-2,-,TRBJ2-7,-,TGTGCCAGCAGCCAGGGCGAAGCCCTCGGCGAGCAGTACTTC,CASSQGEALGEQYF
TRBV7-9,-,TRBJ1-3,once,TGTGCCAGCAGCCCCTGGGTCTCTGGAAACACCATATATTTT,CASSPWVSGNTIYF
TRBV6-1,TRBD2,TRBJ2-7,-,TGTGCCAGCAGTGACCCTATGACTAGCGGGGGAAGATACGAGCAGTACTTC,CASSDPMTSGGRYEQYF
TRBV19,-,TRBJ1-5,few,TGTGCCAGCCAGGGTATGGGTCAGCCCCAGCATTTT,CASQGMGQPQHF
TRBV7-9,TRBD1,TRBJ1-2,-,TGTGCCAGCAGCCCAGATGCCCGGGACAGCAACTATGGCTACACCTTC,CASSPDARDSNYGYTF
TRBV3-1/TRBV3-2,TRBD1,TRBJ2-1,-,TGTGCCAGCAGCCAAGCCGGGACAGGGCCCGACAATGAGCAGTTCTTC,CASSQAGTGPDNEQFF
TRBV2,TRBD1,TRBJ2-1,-,TGTGCCAGCAACCGGGACAGGGGCAATGAGCAGTTCTTC,CASNRDRGNEQFF
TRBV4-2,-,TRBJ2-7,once,TGTGCCAGCAGCTCTAGGGCCCCGGGACAAGGCATCCACGAGCAGTACTTC,CASSSRAPGQGIHEQYF
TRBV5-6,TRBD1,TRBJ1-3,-,TGTGCCAGCAGCTTGACAGGGGCTGGAAACATCATATATTTT,CASSLTGAGNIIYF
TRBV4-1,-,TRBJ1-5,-,TGCGCCAGCAGCCAGGGGCACAATCAGCCCCAGCATTTT,CASSQGHNQPQHF
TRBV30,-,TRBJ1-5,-,TGTGCCTGGAGTGCGTCCAGATTCAATCAGCCCCAGCATTTT,CAWSASRFNQPQHF
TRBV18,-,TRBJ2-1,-,TGTGCCAGCTCACCAAGCTTGGCTGAGCAGTTCTTC,CASSPSLAEQFF
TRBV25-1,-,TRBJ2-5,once,TGTGCCAGCAGTGAAGATAAGCAATACCAAGAGACCCAGTACTTC,CASSEDKQYQETQYF
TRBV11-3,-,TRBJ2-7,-,TGTGCCAGCAGCTTAGCGGGCGGTTCAAGAGGGCAGTACTTC,CASSLAGGSRGQYF
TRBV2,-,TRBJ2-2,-,TGTGCCAGCAGTGAACTTGCAGGGAACACCGGGGAGCTGTTTTTT,CASSELAGNTGELFF
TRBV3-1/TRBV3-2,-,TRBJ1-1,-,TGTGCCAGCAGCCAGGGGGCGGCGAACACTGAAGCTTTCTTT,CASSQGAANTEAFF
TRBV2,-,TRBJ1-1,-,TGTGCCAGCAGTCGGTCACCCGGGGGCACTGAAGCTTTCTTT,CASSRSPGGTEAFF
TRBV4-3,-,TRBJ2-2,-,TGCGCCAGCAGCCAAGATAGGAGCGGGGAGCTGTTTTTT,CASSQDRSGELFF
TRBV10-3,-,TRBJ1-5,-,TGTGCCATCAGTGAGTCAGGCAGGGGCCCAAATCAGCCCCAGCATTTT,CAISESGRGPNQPQHF
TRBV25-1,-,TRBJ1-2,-,TGTGCCAGCAGTGCGCCCGGGACACTTAACTATGGCTACACCTTC,CASSAPGTLNYGYTF
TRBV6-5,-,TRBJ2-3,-,TGTGCCAGCAGATCCCCAGGGGGGACCACAGATACGCAGTATTTT,CASRSPGGTTDTQYF
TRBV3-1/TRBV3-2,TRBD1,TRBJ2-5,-,TGTGCCAGCAGCTATTGGACAGGGAGGCGAGAGACCCAGTACTTC,CASSYWTGRRETQYF
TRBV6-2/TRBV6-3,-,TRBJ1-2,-,TGTGCCAGCAGTTACAGGGACTATGGCTACACCTTC,CASSYRDYGYTF
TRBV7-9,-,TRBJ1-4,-,TGTGCCAGCAGCCCCCTCGGCGGAGTGGGGCTCAATGAAAAACTGTTTTTT,CASSPLGGVGLNEKLFF
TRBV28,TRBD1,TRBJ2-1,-,TGTGCCAGCAGTTTAGCCGGGGGCACAGGGGGTAACGATGAGCAGTTCTTC,CASSLAGGTGGNDEQFF
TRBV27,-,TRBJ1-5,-,TGTGCCAGCAGTTTAGGGTTCGGAGGAAACCAGCATTTT,CASSLGFGGNQHF
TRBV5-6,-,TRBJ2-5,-,TGTGCCAGCAGCTTTCGGGGGCAAGAGACCCAGTACTTC,CASSFRGQETQYF
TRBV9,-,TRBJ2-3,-,TGTGCCAGCAATCCAGGGGGCACAGATACGCAGTATTTT,CASNPGGTDTQYF
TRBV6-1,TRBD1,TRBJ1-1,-,TGTGCCAGCAGTGAATGGGGGTCAGGGGGGAGAACTGAAGCTTTCTTT,CASSEWGSGGRTEAFF
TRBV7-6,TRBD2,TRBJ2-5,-,TGTGCCAGCAGCTCTGACCCGACTAGCGGGAATCACCAAGAGACCCAGTACTTC,CASSSDPTSGNHQETQYF
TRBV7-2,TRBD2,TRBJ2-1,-,TGTGCCAGCAGCCCGCCTGGACTAGCGGGGAGCAATGAGCAGTTCTTC,CASSPPGLAGSNEQFF
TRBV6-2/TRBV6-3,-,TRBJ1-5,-,TGTGCCAGCAGCCCCGTGGCTAGCAATCAGCCCCAGCATTTT,CASSPVASNQPQHF
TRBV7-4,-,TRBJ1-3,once,TGTGCCAGCAGCTTAGCGGCGCTTGAGGCGCAACGCTCTGGAAACACCATATATTTT,CASSLAALEAQRSGNTIYF
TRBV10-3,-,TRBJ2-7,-,TGTGCCATCAGGGGGAGCGAGCCCCTCACCTACGAGCAGTACTTC,CAIRGSEPLTYEQYF
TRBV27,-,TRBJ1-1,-,TGTGCCAGCAGTTTGTCGTTCTATTTGGCGTTCTATGAAGCTTTCTTT,CASSLSFYLAFYEAFF
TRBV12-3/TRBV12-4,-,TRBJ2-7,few,TGTGCCAGCAGTCTTAGGCTGAAGCAGTACTTC,CASSLRLKQYF
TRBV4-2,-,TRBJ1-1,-,TGTGCCAGCAGCCAAAACAGTGGGAACACTGAAGCTTTCTTT,CASSQNSGNTEAFF
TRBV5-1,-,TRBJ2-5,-,TGCGCCAGCAGCTCTAGGGAGACCCAGTACTTC,CASSSRETQYF